The 16 T cell receptor beta chains listed next were all sequenced from one sample in a study of naive and memory T cell subsets. Amplification of ligated cDNA took four PCR rounds with SP2 and nested alpha and beta constant primers. TCRdb re-derived calls from the UMI-ligation and nested PCR reads in MiXCR, one entry per CDR3 protein. Of 20,000 to 25,000 distinct CDR3 sequences listed, approximately 6% are singletons. Stated treatment: skin biopsy from PPD injection site in Mantoux-positive individual. An oligonucleotide containing a UMI was ligated to the 3' end of TCR cDNA. The sample was skin, taken from a tuberculin skin test site. These receptors were collected from an adult in good health.

The chain recombines TRBV19 with TRBJ2-7; 10 nucleotides align to TRBD2. The germline gives CDR1 LNHDA, CDR2 SQIVND (reference sequence). The CDR3 consists of 15 residues. The trim removed 4 bases at V and 3 bases at J, leaving 6 bases unmatched. In DNA form, the CDR3 reads TGTGCCAGTAGTACATTGGGACTAGCGAGCTACGAGCAGTACTTC. This codes for CASSTLGLASYEQYF.

This clonotype has a handful of counts. V usage is TRBV5-1 and J usage is TRBJ2-2; D is undetermined. The CDR3 runs 15 residues. Trimming shortened V by 2 bases and J by 1 base, and 9 bases separated the two germline ends. Germline-derived CDR1 and CDR2 are SGHRS and YFSETQ. The chain's CDR3 is CASSFTVVNTGELFF. For the CDR3, the DNA is TGCGCCAGCAGCTTCACCGTGGTGAACACCGGGGAGCTGTTTTTT.

This rearrangement joins TRBV30 to TRBJ1-1, with 7 bases matching TRBD1. The ends lost 6 bases at V and 3 bases at J; junction bases unmatched: 13. The CDR3 totals 15 residues. The germline V gene has CDR1 GTSNPN and CDR2 SVGIG (reference sequence). CDR3 coding DNA: TGTGCCTGTGGAGGGGGAGGGGGCGGTTACACTGAAGCTTTCTTT. Encoded protein: CACGGGGGGYTEAFF.

This clonotype was found many times. The chain joins TRBV6-1 to TRBJ2-5; D uncertain. The CDR3 spans 12 residues. V was pared by 4 bases and J by 5 bases, with 8 bases between. Germline V lookup: CDR1 MNHNS, CDR2 SASEGT. The CDR3 DNA reads TGTGCCAGCAGTGGAAGTCACGAGACCCAGTACTTC. Protein: CASSGSHETQYF.

This clonotype was detected a few times. This chain uses TRBV2 with TRBJ2-2; tentative D call: TRBD1 (6 bases). The CDR3 runs 15 residues. V gave up 5 bases and J gave up 1 base, with 11 bases separating them. Looked up from germline, CDR1 is SNHLY and CDR2 is FYNNEI. CDR3 DNA sequence: TGTGCCAGCAGTAACGACAGGAAGAACACCGGGGAGCTGTTTTTT. Translating it yields CASSNDRKNTGELFF. Variable domain in full (rest from reference TRBV2 and TRBJ2-2): EPEVTQTPSHQVTQMGQEVILRCVPISNHLYFYWYRQILGQKVEFLVSFYNNEISEKSEIFDDQFSVERPDGSNFTLKIRSTKLEDSAMYFCASSNDRKNTGELFFGEGSRLTVL.

This clonotype has ten or more counts. V and J are TRBV19 and TRBJ1-1; 7 bases match TRBD1. The J segment lost 5 bases and the V segment lost 2 bases, leaving 5 bases of the junction unmatched. The CDR3 consists of 14 residues. From germline, CDR1 is LNHDA and CDR2 SQIVND (reference sequence). DNA for the CDR3: TGTGCCAGTAGTATATCGACAGGGTGGACTGAAGCTTTCTTT. Residues: CASSISTGWTEAFF.

At least ten counts were recorded for this clonotype. The rearrangement links TRBV29-1 to TRBJ2-7; TRBD1 agrees at 7 bases. V gave up 3 bases and J gave up 1 base; unmatched junction bases: 12. Looked up from germline, CDR1 is SQVTM and CDR2 is ANQGSEA. The CDR3 is 16 amino acids. CDR3 DNA sequence: TGCAGCGTTGAGTTGGGTAGGACAGGTGATTCCTACGAGCAGTACTTC. It yields the protein CSVELGRTGDSYEQYF.

This clonotype was counted ten times or more. J is TRBJ2-3 and V is TRBV20-1; D ambiguous. CDR3 length equals 11 residues. Germline assignment: CDR1 DFQATT and CDR2 SNEGSKA (reference sequence). Trimming stripped 3 bases from V and 6 bases from J, with 7 bases between. The CDR3 is CSASSRDTQYF. CDR3 bases: TGCAGTGCTAGTTCCCGGGATACGCAGTATTTT.

This clonotype was observed many times. The rearrangement joins TRBV10-3 to TRBJ1-1, with a possible D match to TRBD1 (6 bases). CDR1 and CDR2 (germline): ENHRY, SYGVKD. The length of the CDR3 is 12 residues. V was cut by 5 bases and J by 4 bases, with 8 bases left in between. CDR3 in DNA: TGTGCCATCAGTCGAGGGGGCACTGAAGCTTTCTTT. Protein product: CAISRGGTEAFF.

This clonotype has ten or more counts. The chain recombines TRBV7-2 with TRBJ2-5, with D possibly being TRBD2 (5 bases). This CDR3 contains 15 residues. Trimming pared 2 bases from V and 4 bases from J, leaving 14 bases between. Germline loops: CDR1 SGHTA, CDR2 FQGNSA. CDR3 sequence: CASSLPAALTETQYF. In DNA form, the CDR3 reads TGTGCCAGCAGCTTACCAGCGGCTCTTACAGAGACCCAGTACTTC. The whole variable domain, remainder taken from reference TRBV7-2 and TRBJ2-5, is GAGVSQSPSNKVTEKGKDVELRCDPISGHTALYWYRQSLGQGLEFLIYFQGNSAPDKSGLPSDRFSAERTGGSVSTLTIQRTQQEDSAVYLCASSLPAALTETQYFGPGTRLLVL.

This clonotype was seen repeatedly, ten times or more. The chain uses TRBV19 and TRBJ2-7, with TRBD1 identical over 7 bases. This CDR3 spans 14 amino acids. In germline, CDR1 is LNHDA, CDR2 SQIVND (reference sequence). Trimming removed 1 base from V and 5 bases from J; junction bases left unmatched: 5. The CDR3 bases are TGTGCCAGTAGTATAGGACAGGGTCGGGACGAGCAGTACTTC. Translating it yields CASSIGQGRDEQYF.

This clonotype has at least ten counts. The chain employs TRBV6-5 and TRBJ2-2; 8 nucleotides match TRBD2. Germline V gives CDR1 MNHEY, CDR2 SVGAGI. The CDR3 sequence is 15 residues long. Unmatched junction bases numbered 11, after V lost 10 bases and J lost 4 bases. CDR3 DNA sequence: TGTGCCACCCACCAAGCGGGAGTCTCCACCGGGGAGCTGTTTTTT. Its translation is CATHQAGVSTGELFF.

This clonotype was observed a handful of times. The chain joins TRBV20-1 to TRBJ2-3, with D possibly TRBD2 on 6 matching bases. The CDR3 is 14 amino acids. Germline CDR1 and CDR2: DFQATT and SNEGSKA (reference sequence). Trimming shortened V by 8 bases and J by 2 bases, and 17 bases separated the two germline ends. CDR3 region: CSPSQRAYTDTQYF. In DNA form, the CDR3 reads TGCAGTCCTTCACAGCGGGCCTACACAGATACGCAGTATTTT.

This clonotype has just a few counts. CDR3 in amino acids: CASRTDRAGTDTQYF. The DNA of the CDR3 is TGTGCCAGCAGGACGGACAGGGCCGGGACGGATACGCAGTATTTT. The V call is TRBV2, the J call TRBJ2-3, with 8 bases lining up with TRBD1. Germline values: CDR1 SNHLY, CDR2 FYNNEI. J was trimmed by 6 bases and V by 6 bases; bases with no gene match: 11. This CDR3 has 15 residues. The variable domain in full, with the rest retrieved from reference TRBV2 and TRBJ2-3, is EPEVTQTPSHQVTQMGQEVILRCVPISNHLYFYWYRQILGQKVEFLVSFYNNEISEKSEIFDDQFSVERPDGSNFTLKIRSTKLEDSAMYFCASRTDRAGTDTQYFGPGTRLTVL.

In this sample, this clonotype turned up many times. This chain connects TRBV20-1 to TRBJ1-5; D might be TRBD1 (6 bases). CDR1 and CDR2 from the germline V gene are DFQATT and SNEGSKA (reference sequence). The CDR3 contains 14 residues. V lost 3 bases, J lost 0 bases, and 9 bases lay in between. CDR3 bases: TGCAGTGCTAGGGACAGAGATAGCAATCAGCCCCAGCATTTT. As protein: CSARDRDSNQPQHF.

This clonotype has at least ten counts. The genes are TRBV18 and TRBJ2-1; D unresolved. Germline V gene sequence: CDR1 KGHSH, CDR2 LQKENI. The CDR3 contains 17 residues. The V gene lost 2 bases and the J gene lost 1 base, with 15 bases spanning the gap. In nucleotides, the CDR3 is TGTGCCAGCTCACCAGTGGCCCTCAAGTTATCCTACAATGAGCAGTTCTTC. Its protein is CASSPVALKLSYNEQFF.